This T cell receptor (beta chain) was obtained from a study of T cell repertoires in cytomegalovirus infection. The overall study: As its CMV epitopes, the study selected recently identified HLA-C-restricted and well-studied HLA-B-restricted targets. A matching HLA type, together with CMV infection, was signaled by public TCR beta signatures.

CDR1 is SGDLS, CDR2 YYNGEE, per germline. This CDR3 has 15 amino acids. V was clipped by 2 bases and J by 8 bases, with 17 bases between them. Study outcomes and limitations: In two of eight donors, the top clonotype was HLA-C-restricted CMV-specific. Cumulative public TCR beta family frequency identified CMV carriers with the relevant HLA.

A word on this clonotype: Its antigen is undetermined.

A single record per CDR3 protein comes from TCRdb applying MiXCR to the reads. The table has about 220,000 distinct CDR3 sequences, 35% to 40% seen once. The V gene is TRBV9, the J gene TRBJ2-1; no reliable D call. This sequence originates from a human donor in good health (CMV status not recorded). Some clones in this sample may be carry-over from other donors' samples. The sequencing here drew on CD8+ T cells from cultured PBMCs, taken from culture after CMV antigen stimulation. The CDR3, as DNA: TGTGCCAGCAGCGTTTTCGCCAGACCCCACGATGAGCAGTTCTTC. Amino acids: CASSVFARPHDEQFF.